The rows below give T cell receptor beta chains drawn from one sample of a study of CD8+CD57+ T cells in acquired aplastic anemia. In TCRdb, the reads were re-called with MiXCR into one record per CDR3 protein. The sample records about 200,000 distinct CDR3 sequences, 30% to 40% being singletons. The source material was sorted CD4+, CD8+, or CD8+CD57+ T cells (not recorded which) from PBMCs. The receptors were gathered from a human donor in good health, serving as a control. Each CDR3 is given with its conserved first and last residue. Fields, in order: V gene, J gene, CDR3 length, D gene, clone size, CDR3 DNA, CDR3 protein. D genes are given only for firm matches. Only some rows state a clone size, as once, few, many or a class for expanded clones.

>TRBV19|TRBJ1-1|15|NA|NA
TGTGCCAGTAGTCCGCTTCGGCGGGAGAACACTGAAGCTTTCTTT
CASSPLRRENTEAFF
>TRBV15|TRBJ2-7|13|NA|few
TGTGCCACCAGCAGACCAGGGGTGGACGAGCAGTACTTC
CATSRPGVDEQYF
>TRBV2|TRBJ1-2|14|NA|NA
TGTGCCAGCAGTACCAAGCCTGGAAGGTATGGCTACACCTTC
CASSTKPGRYGYTF
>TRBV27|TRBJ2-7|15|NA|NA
TGTGCCAGCAGTTTAAAGGGCGGGGTTCCCTACGAGCAGTACTTC
CASSLKGGVPYEQYF
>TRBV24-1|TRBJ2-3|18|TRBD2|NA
TGTGCCACCAGTGCGGGGGGTCAGCGTGATAATAGCACAGATACGCAGTATTTT
CATSAGGQRDNSTDTQYF
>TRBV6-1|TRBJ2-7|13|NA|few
TGTGCCAGCAGTGAAAGGGGGGCCTACGAGCAGTACTTC
CASSERGAYEQYF
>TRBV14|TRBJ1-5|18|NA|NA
TGTGCCAGCAGCCACCAAGGTAAGGGGGGAAAGGGCAATCAGCCCCAGCATTTT
CASSHQGKGGKGNQPQHF
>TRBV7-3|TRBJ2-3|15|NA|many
TGTGCCAGCAGCCCCTACCAGGCTAGCACAGATACGCAGTATTTT
CASSPYQASTDTQYF
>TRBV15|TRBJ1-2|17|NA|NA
TGTGCCACCAGCAGCCAAAAAAACCTCGGGACACTGGGTGGCTACACCTTC
CATSSQKNLGTLGGYTF
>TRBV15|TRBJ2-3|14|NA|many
TGTGCCACCAGCAGAGATATCACTACCGATACGCAGTATTTT
CATSRDITTDTQYF
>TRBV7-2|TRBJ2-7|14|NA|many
TGTGCCAGCAGAAGGACGGCAACAACCTACGAGCAGTACTTC
CASRRTATTYEQYF
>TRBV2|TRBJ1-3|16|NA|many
TGTGCCAGCAGTTTTGGATCGGCTCGCTCTGGAAACACCATATATTTT
CASSFGSARSGNTIYF
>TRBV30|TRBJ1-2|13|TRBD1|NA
TGTGCCTGGAGTACACAGGGGGTTGGTGGCTACACCTTC
CAWSTQGVGGYTF
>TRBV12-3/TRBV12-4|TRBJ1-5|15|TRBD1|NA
TGTGCCAGCAGTCCGGAGGGACAGGGATCTCAGCCCCAGCATTTT
CASSPEGQGSQPQHF
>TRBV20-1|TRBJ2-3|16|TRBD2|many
TGCAGTGCTAGTTCCAGGACTAGCGGACGCACAGATACGCAGTATTTT
CSASSRTSGRTDTQYF
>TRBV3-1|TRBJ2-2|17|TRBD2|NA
TGTGCCAGCAGTGAAAGCGGGGGCATGGTTGGGACCGGGGAGCTGTTTTTT
CASSESGGMVGTGELFF
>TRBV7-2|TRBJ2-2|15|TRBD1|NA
TGTGCCAGCAGCCCGAGGACAGGGGCCACCGGGGAGCTGTTTTTT
CASSPRTGATGELFF
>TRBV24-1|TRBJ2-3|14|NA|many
TGTGCCACCAGTGATCCCCCTCCTGGGCCTCGGTTGTATTTT
CATSDPPPGPRLYF
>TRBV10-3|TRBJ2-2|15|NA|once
TGTGCCATCAGGGGGGGGGGACAGAACACCGGGGAGCTGTTTTTT
CAIRGGGQNTGELFF
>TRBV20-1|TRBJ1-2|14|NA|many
TGCAGTGCTAGAGTGGCAGGGATTAACTATGGCTACACCTTC
CSARVAGINYGYTF
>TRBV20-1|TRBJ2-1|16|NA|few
TGCAGTGCTAGAGTTGAGGGGGGCAGGGGCTACAATGAGCAGTTCTTC
CSARVEGGRGYNEQFF
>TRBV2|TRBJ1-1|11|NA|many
TGTGCCAGCAGAATGAACACTGAAGCTTTCTTT
CASRMNTEAFF
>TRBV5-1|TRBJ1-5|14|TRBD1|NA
TGCGCCAGCAGCCCCGGGACAGGGACTCAGCCCCAGCATTTT
CASSPGTGTQPQHF
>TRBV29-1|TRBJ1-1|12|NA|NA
TGCAGCGTTAAAGGCCGGGTAGTAGAAGCTCTCTTT
CSVKGRVVEALF
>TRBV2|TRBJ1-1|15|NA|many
TGTGCCAGCAGTGAAGCACCGACGGCGAACACTGAAGCTTTCTTT
CASSEAPTANTEAFF
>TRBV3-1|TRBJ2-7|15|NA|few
TGTGCCAGCAGCCATTCGGGGAGCAAGAACTACGAGCAGTACTTC
CASSHSGSKNYEQYF
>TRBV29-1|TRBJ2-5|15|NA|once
TGCAGCCACTCGTTCGGGACGGGCAACCAAGAGACCCAGTACTTC
CSHSFGTGNQETQYF
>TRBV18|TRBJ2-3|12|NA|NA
TGTGCCAGCTCAACAATCACAGATACGCAGTATTTT
CASSTITDTQYF
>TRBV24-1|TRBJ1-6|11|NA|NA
TGTGCCACCAGTGATTTCTCACCCCTCCACTTT
CATSDFSPLHF
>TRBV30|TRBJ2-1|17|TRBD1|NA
TGTGCCTGGAGTAAGCAGACAGGGGGCAAGGGACGCAATGAGCAGTTCTTC
CAWSKQTGGKGRNEQFF
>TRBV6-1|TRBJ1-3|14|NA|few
TGTGCCAGCAATTTCCTGGGCTCTGGAAACACCATATATTTT
CASNFLGSGNTIYF